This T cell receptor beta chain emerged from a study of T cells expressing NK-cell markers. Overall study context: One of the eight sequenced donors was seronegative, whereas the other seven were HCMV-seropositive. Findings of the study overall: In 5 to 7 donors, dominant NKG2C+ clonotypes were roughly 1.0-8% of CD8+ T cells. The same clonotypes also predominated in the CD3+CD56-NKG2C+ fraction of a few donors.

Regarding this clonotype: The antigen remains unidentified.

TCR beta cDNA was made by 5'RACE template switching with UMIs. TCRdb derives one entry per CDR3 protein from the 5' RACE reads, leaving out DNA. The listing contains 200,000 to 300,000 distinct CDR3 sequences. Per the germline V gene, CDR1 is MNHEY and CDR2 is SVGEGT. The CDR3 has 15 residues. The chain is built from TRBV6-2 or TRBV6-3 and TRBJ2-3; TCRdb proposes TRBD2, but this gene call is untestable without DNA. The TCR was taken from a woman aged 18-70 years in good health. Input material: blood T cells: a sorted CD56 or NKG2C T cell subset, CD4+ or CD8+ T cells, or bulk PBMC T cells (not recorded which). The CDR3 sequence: CASSYSLAGADTQYF.